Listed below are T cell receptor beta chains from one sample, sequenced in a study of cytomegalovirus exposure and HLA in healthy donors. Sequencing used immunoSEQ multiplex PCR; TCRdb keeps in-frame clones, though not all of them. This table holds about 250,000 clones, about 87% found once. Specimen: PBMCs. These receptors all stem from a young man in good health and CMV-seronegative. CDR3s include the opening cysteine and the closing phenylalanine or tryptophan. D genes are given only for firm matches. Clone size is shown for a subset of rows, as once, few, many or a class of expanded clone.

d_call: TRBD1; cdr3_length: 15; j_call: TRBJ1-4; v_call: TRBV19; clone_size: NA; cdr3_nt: TGTGCCAGTAGGGGAACAGGGGCTGTGGTCGGGGAACTGTTTTTT; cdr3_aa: CASRGTGAVVGELFF
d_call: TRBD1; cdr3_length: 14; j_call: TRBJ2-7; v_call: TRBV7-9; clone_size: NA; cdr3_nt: TGTGCCAGCAGCTTCACAGGGGGCTCCTACGAGCAGTACTTC; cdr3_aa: CASSFTGGSYEQYF
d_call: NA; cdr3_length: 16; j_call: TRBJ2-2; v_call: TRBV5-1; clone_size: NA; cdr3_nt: TGCGCCAGCAGCTTGGGCGGACTGTTGAACACCGGGGAGCTGTTTTTT; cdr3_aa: CASSLGGLLNTGELFF
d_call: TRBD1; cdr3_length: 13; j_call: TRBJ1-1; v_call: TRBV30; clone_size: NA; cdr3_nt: TGTGCCTGTGGGGGACAGGGTGGTTCTGAAGCTTTCTTT; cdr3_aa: CACGGQGGSEAFF
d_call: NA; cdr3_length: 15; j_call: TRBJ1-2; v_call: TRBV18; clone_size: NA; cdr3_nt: TGTGCCAGCTCACCATCCGGGGAGGTTAACTATGGCTACACCTTC; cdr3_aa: CASSPSGEVNYGYTF
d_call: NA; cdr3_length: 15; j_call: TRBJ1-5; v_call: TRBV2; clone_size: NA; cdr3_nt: TGTGCCAGCAGTGATCACAGGGAAGTCAATCAGCCCCAGCATTTT; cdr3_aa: CASSDHREVNQPQHF
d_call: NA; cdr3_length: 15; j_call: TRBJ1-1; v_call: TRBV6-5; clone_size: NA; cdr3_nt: TGTGCCAGCAGTCCCCTCTCCGGGTGGCAGACTGAAGCTTTCTTT; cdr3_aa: CASSPLSGWQTEAFF
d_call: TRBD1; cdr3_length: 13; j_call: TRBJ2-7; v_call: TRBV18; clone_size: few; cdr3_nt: TGTGCCAGCTCGCCTGGGACAGGAGGCGAGCAGTACTTC; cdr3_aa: CASSPGTGGEQYF
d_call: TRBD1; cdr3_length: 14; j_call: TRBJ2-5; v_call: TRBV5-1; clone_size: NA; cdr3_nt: TGCGCCAGCAGCGGACAGGGGATGGAAGAGACCCAGTACTTC; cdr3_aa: CASSGQGMEETQYF
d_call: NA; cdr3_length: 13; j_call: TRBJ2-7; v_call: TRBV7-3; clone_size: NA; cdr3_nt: TGTGCCAGCAGCTTACGGGACAACTACGAGCAGTACTTC; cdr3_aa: CASSLRDNYEQYF
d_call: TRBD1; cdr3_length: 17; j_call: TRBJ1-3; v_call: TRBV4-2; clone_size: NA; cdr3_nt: TGTGCCAGCAGCCAAGTCTTAACAGGGGGCACTGGAAACACCATATATTTT; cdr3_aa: CASSQVLTGGTGNTIYF
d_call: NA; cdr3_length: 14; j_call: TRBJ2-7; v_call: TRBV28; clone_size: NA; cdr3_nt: TGTGCCAGCTGGCCGGCCGGGAGCTCCTACGAGCAGTACTTC; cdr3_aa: CASWPAGSSYEQYF
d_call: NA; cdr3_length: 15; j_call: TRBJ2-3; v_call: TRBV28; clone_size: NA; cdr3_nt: TGTGCCAGCAGTTTATTAGGGACTAGCACAGATACGCAGTATTTT; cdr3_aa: CASSLLGTSTDTQYF
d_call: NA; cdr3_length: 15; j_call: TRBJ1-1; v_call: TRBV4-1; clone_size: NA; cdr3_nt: TGCGCCAGCAGCGTAAGTCCCGGGATCCACACTGAAGCTTTCTTT; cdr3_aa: CASSVSPGIHTEAFF
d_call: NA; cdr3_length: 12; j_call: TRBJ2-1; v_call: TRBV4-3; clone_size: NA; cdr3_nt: TGCGCCAGCAGCCAAGTTGGGTCGGGGCAGTTCTTC; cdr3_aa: CASSQVGSGQFF
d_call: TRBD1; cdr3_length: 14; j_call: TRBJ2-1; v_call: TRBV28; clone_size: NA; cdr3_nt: TGTGCCAGCAGTTGGACAGGCCATTACAATGAGCAGTTCTTC; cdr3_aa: CASSWTGHYNEQFF
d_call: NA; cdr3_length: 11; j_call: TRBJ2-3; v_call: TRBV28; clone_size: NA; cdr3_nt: TGTGCCAGCACTAGCACAGATACGCAGTATTTT; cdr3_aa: CASTSTDTQYF
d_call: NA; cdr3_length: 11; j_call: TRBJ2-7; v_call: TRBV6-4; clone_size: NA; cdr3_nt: TGTGCCAGCAGACAGGGTCACGAGCAGTACTTC; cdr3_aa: CASRQGHEQYF
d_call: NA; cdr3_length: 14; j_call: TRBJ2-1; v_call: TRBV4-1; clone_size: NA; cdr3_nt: TGCGCCAGCAGCCAAGATCCCCTAGATAGTGAGCAGTTCTTC; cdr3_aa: CASSQDPLDSEQFF
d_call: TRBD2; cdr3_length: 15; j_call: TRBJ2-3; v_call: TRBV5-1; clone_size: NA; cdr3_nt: TGCGCCAGCAGCTTGGCAGCGGGGGTAACAGATACGCAGTATTTT; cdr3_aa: CASSLAAGVTDTQYF
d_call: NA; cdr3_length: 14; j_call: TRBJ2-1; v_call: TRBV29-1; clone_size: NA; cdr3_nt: TGCAGCGTTGAAGACCACGAACATGACAATGAGCAGTTCTTC; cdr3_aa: CSVEDHEHDNEQFF
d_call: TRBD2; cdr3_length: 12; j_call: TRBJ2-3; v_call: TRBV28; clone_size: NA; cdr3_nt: TGTGCCAGCAGTCGACTAGCCGATACGCAGTATTTT; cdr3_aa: CASSRLADTQYF
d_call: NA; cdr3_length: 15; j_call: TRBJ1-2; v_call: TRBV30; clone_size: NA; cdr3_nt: TGTGCCTGGACCCACGGACAGTTATTGAACTATGGCTACACCTTC; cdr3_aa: CAWTHGQLLNYGYTF
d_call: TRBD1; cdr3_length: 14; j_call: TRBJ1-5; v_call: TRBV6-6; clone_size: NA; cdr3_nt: TGTGCCAGCAGTTACGACAGGGACGGTCAGCCCCAGCATTTT; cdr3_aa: CASSYDRDGQPQHF
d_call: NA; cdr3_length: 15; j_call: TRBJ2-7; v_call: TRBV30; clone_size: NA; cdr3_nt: TGTGCCTGGAGTGGTCCGAGCGGCCTTTCCCACGAGCAGTACTTC; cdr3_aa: CAWSGPSGLSHEQYF
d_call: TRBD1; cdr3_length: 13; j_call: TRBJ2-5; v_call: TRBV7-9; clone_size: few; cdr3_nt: TGTGCCAGCAGCCCGACAGGGCTGGAGACCCAGTACTTC; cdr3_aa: CASSPTGLETQYF
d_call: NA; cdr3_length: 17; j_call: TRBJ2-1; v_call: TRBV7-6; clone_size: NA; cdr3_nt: TGTGCCAGCAGCTTAGTTATTAGCGTCGGGATCTACAATGAGCAGTTCTTC; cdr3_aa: CASSLVISVGIYNEQFF
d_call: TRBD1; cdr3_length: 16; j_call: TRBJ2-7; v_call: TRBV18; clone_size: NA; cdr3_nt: TGTGCTAGCTCACCCTCGGGACAGGGGGTTTGGCAGTTGGCGTACTTC; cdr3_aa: CASSPSGQGVWQLAYF
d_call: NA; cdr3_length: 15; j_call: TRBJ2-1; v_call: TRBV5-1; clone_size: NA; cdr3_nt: TGCGCCAGCAGCTCAACCCGGACAGAATACAATGAGCAGTTCTTC; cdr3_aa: CASSSTRTEYNEQFF
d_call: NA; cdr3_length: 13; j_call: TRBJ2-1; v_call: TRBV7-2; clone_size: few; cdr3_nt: TGTGCCAGCAGCTCCGGTGACTACAATGAGCAGTTCTTC; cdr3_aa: CASSSGDYNEQFF
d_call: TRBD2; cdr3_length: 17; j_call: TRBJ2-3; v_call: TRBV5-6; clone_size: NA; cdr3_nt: TGTGCCAGCAGGGGGAAAGGGACTAGCGGGTTCACAGATACGCAGTATTTT; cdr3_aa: CASRGKGTSGFTDTQYF
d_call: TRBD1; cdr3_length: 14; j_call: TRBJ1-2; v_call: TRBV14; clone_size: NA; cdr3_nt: TGTGCCAGCAGCCGAGGGGGCTGGAACTATGGCTACACCTTC; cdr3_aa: CASSRGGWNYGYTF
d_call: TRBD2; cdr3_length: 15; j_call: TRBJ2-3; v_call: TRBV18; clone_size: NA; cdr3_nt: TGTGCCAGCTCACTGACTAGCGGGGGGGCAGATACGCAGTATTTT; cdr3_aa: CASSLTSGGADTQYF
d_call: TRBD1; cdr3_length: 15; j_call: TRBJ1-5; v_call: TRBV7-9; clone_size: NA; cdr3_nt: TGTGCCAGCAGCTCGGGACAGGGATCGAATCAGCCCCAGCATTTT; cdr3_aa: CASSSGQGSNQPQHF
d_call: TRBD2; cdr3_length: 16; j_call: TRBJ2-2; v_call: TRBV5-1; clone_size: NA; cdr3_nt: TGCGCCAGCAGCTTAAATGGGAGGGGGAACACCGGGGAGCTGTTTTTT; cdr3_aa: CASSLNGRGNTGELFF
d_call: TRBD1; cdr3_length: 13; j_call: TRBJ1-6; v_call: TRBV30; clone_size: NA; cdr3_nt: TGTGCCTGGAAGACAGGGAGCAATTCACCCCTCCACTTT; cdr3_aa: CAWKTGSNSPLHF
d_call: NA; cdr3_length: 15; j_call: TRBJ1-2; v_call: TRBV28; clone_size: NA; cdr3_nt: TGTGCCAGCAGTACTAATGCGGGGCCAGCAGGTGGCTACACCTTC; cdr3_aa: CASSTNAGPAGGYTF
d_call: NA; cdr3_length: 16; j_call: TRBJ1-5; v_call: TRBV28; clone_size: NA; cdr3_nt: TGTGCCAGCACCTCTCTCGGGTTTCTGAGCAATCAGCCCCAGCATTTT; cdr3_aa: CASTSLGFLSNQPQHF
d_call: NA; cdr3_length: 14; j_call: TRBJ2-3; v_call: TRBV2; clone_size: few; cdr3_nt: TGTGCCAGCAGTACCCGGACTACCGCAGATACGCAGTATTTT; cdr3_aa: CASSTRTTADTQYF
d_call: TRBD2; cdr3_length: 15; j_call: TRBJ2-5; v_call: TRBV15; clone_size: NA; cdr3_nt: TGTGCCACCAGCACCCCCGGGACTAGAGAAGAGACCCAGTACTTC; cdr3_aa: CATSTPGTREETQYF
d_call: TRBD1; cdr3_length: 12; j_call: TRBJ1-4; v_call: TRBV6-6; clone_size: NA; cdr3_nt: TGTGCCGTCGGACAGGGGAATGAAAAACTGTTTTTT; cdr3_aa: CAVGQGNEKLFF
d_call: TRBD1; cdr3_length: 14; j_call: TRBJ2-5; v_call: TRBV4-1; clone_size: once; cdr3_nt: TGCGCCAGCAGCCCTCCGGGACAGCAAGAGACCCAGTACTTC; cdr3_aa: CASSPPGQQETQYF
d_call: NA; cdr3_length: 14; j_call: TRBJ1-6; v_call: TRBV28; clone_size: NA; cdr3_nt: TGTGCCAGCAGTTTAGGGTCAGGGTTTTCACCCCTCCACTTT; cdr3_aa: CASSLGSGFSPLHF
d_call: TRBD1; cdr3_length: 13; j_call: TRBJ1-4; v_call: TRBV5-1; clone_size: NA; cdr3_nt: TGCGCCAGCAGCGGACAGGGTCGTGAAAAACTGTTTTTT; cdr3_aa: CASSGQGREKLFF
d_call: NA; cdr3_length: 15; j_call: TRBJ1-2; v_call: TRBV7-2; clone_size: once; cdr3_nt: TGTGCCAGCAGCTTAGGGGCCAGGTGGGGCGATGGCTACACCTTC; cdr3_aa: CASSLGARWGDGYTF
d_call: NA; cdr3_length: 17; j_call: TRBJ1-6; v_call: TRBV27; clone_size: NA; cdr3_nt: TGTGCCAGCAGTTTAATGGGCCCCGGACAGACTTTTTCACCCCTCCACTTT; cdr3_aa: CASSLMGPGQTFSPLHF
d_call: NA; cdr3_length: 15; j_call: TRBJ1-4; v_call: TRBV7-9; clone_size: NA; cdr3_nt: TGTGCCAGCAGCCCTAACAGGGTCGGTAATGAAAAACTGTTTTTT; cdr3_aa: CASSPNRVGNEKLFF
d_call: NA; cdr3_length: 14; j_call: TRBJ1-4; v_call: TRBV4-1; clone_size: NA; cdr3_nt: TGCGCCAGCGGAGCCAGGGCCGAGGTTGAAAAACTGTTTTTT; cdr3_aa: CASGARAEVEKLFF
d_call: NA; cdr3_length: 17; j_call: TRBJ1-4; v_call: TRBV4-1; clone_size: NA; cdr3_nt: TGCGCCAGCAGCCACTCTTGGGGCCGAGCTAAGGGTGAAAAACTGTTTTTT; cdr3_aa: CASSHSWGRAKGEKLFF
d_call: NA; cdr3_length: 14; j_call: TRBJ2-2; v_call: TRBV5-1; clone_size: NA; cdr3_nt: TGCGCTTCCGCGGAGGGTCTCAACACCGGGGAGCTGTTTTTT; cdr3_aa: CASAEGLNTGELFF
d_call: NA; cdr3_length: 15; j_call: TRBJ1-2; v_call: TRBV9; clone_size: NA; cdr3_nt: TGTGCCAGCAGCGTAGATTTAACAGGCAGCTATGGCTACACCTTC; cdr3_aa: CASSVDLTGSYGYTF
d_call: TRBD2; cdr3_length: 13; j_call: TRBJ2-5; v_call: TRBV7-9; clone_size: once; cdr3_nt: TGTGCCAGCAGCTTTGCGGGAGAAGAGACCCAGTACTTC; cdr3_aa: CASSFAGEETQYF
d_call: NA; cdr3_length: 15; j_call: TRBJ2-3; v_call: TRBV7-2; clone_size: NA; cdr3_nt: TGTGCCAGCAGCTTGTCCGGGACAACCACAGATACGCAGTATTTT; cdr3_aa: CASSLSGTTTDTQYF
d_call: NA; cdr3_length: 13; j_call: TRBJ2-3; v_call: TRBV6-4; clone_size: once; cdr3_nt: TGTGCCAGCGGCAGGGACTTCACAGATACGCAGTATTTT; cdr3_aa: CASGRDFTDTQYF
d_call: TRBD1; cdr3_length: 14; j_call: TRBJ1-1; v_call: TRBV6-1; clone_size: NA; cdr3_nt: TGTGCCACCACCGGGACAGGGCTGAGCACTGAAGCTTTCTTT; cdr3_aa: CATTGTGLSTEAFF
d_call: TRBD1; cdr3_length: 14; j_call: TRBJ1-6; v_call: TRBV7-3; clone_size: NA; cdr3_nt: TGTGCCAGCAGCCGGGGACAGAATAATTCACCCCTCCACTTT; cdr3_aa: CASSRGQNNSPLHF